This TCR beta chain was captured in a study of shared clonotypes between healthy human individuals. In the naive CD8 group, cells lacked CD45RO and were positively selected for CCR7, so terminally differentiated effector memory CD45RA+ cells were left out. The CDR3 sequence is 13 residues long. Trimming took 2 bases from V and 7 from J, leaving 13 bases between them. CDR1 SGHNT and CDR2 YYREEE come from the germline V gene (reference sequence). Over several immunoSEQ plates, each subset's genomic DNA was distributed in even portions. Measured with immunoSEQ multiplex PCR; TCRdb has only the in-frame clones, and not every one. The sample contains approximately 840,000 clones, 96% of which appear only once.

This receptor was identified in a man younger than 40 in good health. The genes are TRBV5-4 and TRBJ2-7, with a possible D match to TRBD2 (5 bases). Sequences were obtained from naive CD8+ T cells sorted from blood. In DNA form, the CDR3 reads TGTGCCAGCAGCTTTGGACTGGGGTGGGAGCAGTACTTC. The encoded protein is CASSFGLGWEQYF.